This entry lists 2 T cell receptor delta chains sequenced from one sample in a study of γδ T cells in repeated Plasmodium falciparum infection. Gammadelta T cells were flow-sorted from PBMC into Vgamma9/Vdelta2+ and Vdelta2-negative populations for bulk analysis. TCRdb made new clone calls on the multiplex PCR reads using CATT. The data contain approximately 53,000 delta-chain clones, over 1.5% of them seen just once; the ten biggest clones take up approximately 15%. The sequencing sample was made of gamma-delta T cells from blood. These TCRs come from a pool of human donors (malaria-infected and uninfected, not separated).

This clone has at least ten counts. The chain has TRDV1 and TRDJ1; tentatively, D is TRDD3 (6 bases). V was shortened by 1 base and J by 0 bases, with 27 bases between the two germline ends. The CDR3 is made up of 21 amino acids. In germline, CDR1 is TSWWSYY, CDR2 QGS. CDR3 amino acids: CALGEPTSHLLPLGYTDKLIF. The CDR3 DNA sequence: TGTGCTCTTGGGGAACCAACTTCCCATCTACTTCCGCTGGGGTACACCGATAAACTCATCTTT.

This clone was seen a few times. TCRdb's listed protein matches a much larger clone and diverges from this DNA's translation at residue 21, likely through a read error; the protein shown comes from the DNA. The V and J genes are TRDV1 and TRDJ1, with 8 nucleotides matching TRDD3. The J gene is absent in TCRdb and was assigned here via DNA matching to germline. CDR1 is TSWWSYY, CDR2 QGS, per germline. This CDR3 comprises 27 residues. V dropped 0 bases and J dropped 1; count of bases not matched to a gene: 37. In nucleotides, the CDR3 is TGTGCTCTTGGGGAACTAGTATTTTGTCTCCTAGGCCCCCCAACTGGGGGTCCTACTTTGTGCACCGATAAACTCATCTTT. It codes for CALGELVFCLLGPPTGGPTLCTDKLIF.